These 11 T cell receptor beta chains came from one sample sequenced in a study of cytomegalovirus exposure and HLA in healthy donors. This PCR relied on a set of 60 Vbeta primers and 13 Jbeta primers. The assay was immunoSEQ multiplex PCR, and TCRdb's table has in-frame clones only and misses some. The sample consists of about 140,000 clones, 88% of them appearing once. The sequenced sample was PBMCs. The receptors derive from a woman aged 40 to 49 in good health and CMV-seronegative.

This chain uses TRBV11-3 with TRBJ2-7; tentatively, D is TRBD1 (5 bases). Trimming stripped 0 bases from V and 0 bases from J, with 12 bases between. CDR1 is SGHNT and CDR2 is YENEEA in the germline V gene. This CDR3 spans 16 amino acids. CDR3 DNA: TGTGCCAGCAGCTTAGATGGGGCAGCCTACTCCTACGAGCAGTACTTC. Its translation is CASSLDGAAYSYEQYF.

This chain joins TRBV10-3 and TRBJ1-2; 8 nucleotides align to TRBD1. The V gene end was trimmed by 10 bases and the J gene end by 4 bases; junction bases not matched to a gene: 5. The CDR3 is made up of 12 amino acids. CDR1 and CDR2 from the germline V gene are ENHRY and SYGVKD. This CDR3 is CATSGGSYGYTF. Here the CDR3 DNA reads TGTGCCACCTCAGGGGGCAGCTATGGCTACACCTTC.

The chain has TRBV30 and TRBJ2-3; possibly TRBD1 for D (5 bases). V lost 0 bases and J 5 bases, leaving 12 bases between the germline ends. The CDR3 has 14 amino acids. Germline V gene sequence: CDR1 GTSNPN, CDR2 SVGIG (reference sequence). The CDR3 DNA reads as TGTGCCTGGAGTGTAATGTCAGGGAAAGATACGCAGTATTTT. Protein: CAWSVMSGKDTQYF.

The chain links TRBV29-1 to TRBJ2-5; no clear D. This CDR3 has 11 amino acids. Trimming took off 5 bases at V and 5 bases at J, with 9 bases between the two ends. Germline V gene lookup returns CDR1 SQVTM and CDR2 ANQGSEA. CDR3 coding DNA: TGCAGCGTTTCGTGGAGCGAGACCCAGTACTTC. Protein product: CSVSWSETQYF.

This clone was detected only once. The chain carries TRBV11-2 and TRBJ1-2; perhaps TRBD1 as D (5 bases). Germline values: CDR1 SGHAT, CDR2 FQNNGV. The CDR3 extends over 14 amino acids. V lost 5 bases, J lost 2 bases, and 12 bases lay in between. The CDR3 DNA reads as TGTGCCAGCAGCAATACAGGTTCGAACTATGGCTACACCTTC. It codes for CASSNTGSNYGYTF.

This clone was counted once. The CDR3 DNA reads as TGTGCCAGCAGCCCACAGGGGGCGCGCTATGGCTACACCTTC. Translation gives CASSPQGARYGYTF. The genes are TRBV2 and TRBJ1-2; 9 bases map to TRBD1. V was pared by 6 bases and J by 4 bases, with 6 bases of the junction left unmatched. CDR3 length equals 14 residues. CDR1 is SNHLY and CDR2 is FYNNEI in the germline V gene.

This chain connects TRBV4-1 to TRBJ1-4; D gene unclear. Trimming removed 0 bases at V and 8 bases at J, with 10 bases between. This CDR3 contains 14 residues. Germline V CDR1 and CDR2: MGHRA, YSYEKL. CDR3 protein: CASSQDVETEKLFF. The CDR3 coding sequence is TGCGCCAGCAGCCAAGATGTGGAGACGGAAAAACTGTTTTTT.

This chain uses TRBV5-6 with TRBJ2-7; 9 nucleotides match TRBD2. Trimming cost V 3 bases and J 5 bases; bases outside gene matches: 6. Germline CDR1 reads SGHDT; CDR2 reads YYEEEE. The CDR3 is made up of 14 amino acids. The CDR3 DNA sequence: TGTGCCAGCAGCTCACCGGGACTAGCCCACGAGCAGTACTTC. Protein: CASSSPGLAHEQYF.

The V call is TRBV7-9, the J call TRBJ2-7; TRBD1 is a possible D gene (5 bases). Trimming pared 2 bases from V and 4 bases from J, leaving 9 bases between. Looked up from germline, CDR1 is SEHNR and CDR2 is FQNEAQ (reference sequence). The length of the CDR3 is 13 residues. CDR3 amino acids: CASSLQTEYEQYF. The CDR3 nucleotides read TGTGCCAGCAGCTTACAGACAGAATACGAGCAGTACTTC.

The chain combines TRBV30 with TRBJ1-1; a possible D gene is TRBD1 (5 bases). This CDR3 is 12 amino acids long. The germline CDR1 and CDR2 sequences are GTSNPN and SVGIG (reference sequence). The V end lost 4 bases, the J end lost 6 bases, and 12 bases lay between the germline ends. In DNA form, the CDR3 reads TGTGCCTGGACCCAGCGGGGCCCTGAAGCTTTCTTT. This gives the protein CAWTQRGPEAFF.

This chain links TRBV19 with TRBJ1-5, with 9 bases lining up with TRBD1. The V gene end was trimmed by 8 bases and the J gene end by 4 bases; junction bases not matched to a gene: 9. Germline lookup yields CDR1 LNHDA and CDR2 SQIVND (reference sequence). This CDR3 spans 15 amino acids. CDR3 DNA sequence: TGTGCCAGTTTTCGGGGACAGGGAGGGAATCAGCCCCAGCATTTT. Protein product: CASFRGQGGNQPQHF. Together with reference TRBV19 and TRBJ1-5, the CDR3 gives the full variable domain: DGGITQSPKYLFRKEGQNVTLSCEQNLNHDAMYWYRQDPGQGLRLIYYSQIVNDFQKGDIAEGYSVSREKKESFPLTVTSAQKNPTAFYLCASFRGQGGNQPQHFGDGTRLSIL.